This TCR beta chain derives from a study of T cell changes during pregnancy in multiple sclerosis. Trimming removed 3 bases at V and 1 base at J, with 3 bases between. This CDR3 has 12 residues. Germline CDR1 and CDR2: MNHEY and SVGAGI. Sequencing was performed with immunoSEQ multiplex PCR; in TCRdb, only in-frame clones are kept and a portion is missing. The top ten clones hold over 0.45% of a sample with tens of thousands of clones, around 89% of them seen once. The input for sequencing was CD4+ T cells from peripheral blood mononuclear cells, taken in the first trimester of pregnancy. V is TRBV6-5 and J is TRBJ1-1; no clear D. The sequence was obtained from a female donor with multiple sclerosis, enrolled in a pregnancy study. CDR3 protein: CASSYRNTEAFF. CDR3 sequence (DNA): TGTGCCAGCAGTTATAGGAACACTGAAGCTTTCTTT.